The present T cell receptor (beta chain) was sequenced within a study of T cell repertoires in cytomegalovirus infection. Study-level background: The public TCR beta signatures pointed to both CMV infection and matching HLA type. Study conclusions and caveats: The ex vivo response was dominated by HLA-C-restricted CMV-specific TCR beta clonotypes.

TCRdb reprocessed the reads with MiXCR, giving one entry per CDR3 protein. The sample includes hundreds of thousands of distinct CDR3 sequences, roughly a quarter of them seen just once. About this clonotype: The antigen is unknown. A much larger clone is a single base away; this may be a read error.

Germline V gene lookup returns CDR1 MNHNS and CDR2 SASEGT. The CDR3 consists of 13 residues. The V call is TRBV6-1, the J call TRBJ2-7; D remains ambiguous. This TCR was recovered from a human donor in good health (CMV status not recorded). Some clones in this sample may be carry-over from other donors' samples. Sequencing was done on a sample of CD8+ T cells from PBMCs. In DNA, the CDR3 is TGTACCAGCAGTGAAGGTCAGTTCTACGAGCAGTACGTC. It is translated as CTSSEGQFYEQYV.